A single sample is the source of the 18 T cell receptor beta chains below, sequenced in a study of blood T cell repertoires in COVID-19. The assay was immunoSEQ multiplex PCR, and TCRdb's table has in-frame clones only and misses some. The sample has about 82,000 clones, around 80% seen once. Material: peripheral blood. The receptors here all came from a woman between 35 and 50 years old with active or convalescent COVID-19.

The chain combines TRBV11-2 with TRBJ1-4, with D maybe TRBD1 (5 bases). CDR1 is SGHAT and CDR2 is FQNNGV in the germline V gene. The V end was cut by 5 bases, the J end by 7 bases, with 17 bases between. This CDR3 is 15 amino acids long. DNA of the CDR3: TGTGCCAGCAGCCTGGGGGAGGCCCTGGGTGAAAAACTGTTTTTT. This gives the protein CASSLGEALGEKLFF.

V and J are TRBV11-1 and TRBJ2-3; D not certain. Germline CDR1 reads SGHAT; CDR2 reads FQDESV (reference sequence). CDR3 size: 13 residues. Deletions cut 0 bases from V and 5 bases from J, with 6 bases between. CDR3 region: CASSLAYIDTQYF. CDR3 DNA: TGTGCCAGCAGCTTAGCATACATAGATACGCAGTATTTT.

The chain links TRBV10-3 to TRBJ2-1, with 7 bases lining up with TRBD2. Germline V gene data show CDR1 as ENHRY and CDR2 as SYGVKD. With 6 bases clipped from V and 2 bases from J, the junction kept 4 bases outside the gene matches. The CDR3 length is 14 residues. The CDR3 is CAIRPTSAYNEQFF. CDR3 DNA: TGTGCCATCAGACCCACTAGCGCCTACAATGAGCAGTTCTTC.

The chain has TRBV19 and TRBJ1-1; D gene uncertain. The CDR3 is 16 residues long. Germline loops: CDR1 LNHDA, CDR2 SQIVND (reference sequence). Trimming removed 5 bases from V and 0 bases from J, with 16 bases in between. For the CDR3, the DNA is TGTGCCAGTAGTGTCCCTGGGCGGGGTTTGAACACTGAAGCTTTCTTT. Protein sequence: CASSVPGRGLNTEAFF. Supplemented by reference TRBV19 and TRBJ1-1, the full variable domain reads DGGITQSPKYLFRKEGQNVTLSCEQNLNHDAMYWYRQDPGQGLRLIYYSQIVNDFQKGDIAEGYSVSREKKESFPLTVTSAQKNPTAFYLCASSVPGRGLNTEAFFGQGTRLTVV.

The chain couples TRBV28 to TRBJ1-1; the D gene is possibly TRBD1 (5 bases). The CDR3 runs 13 residues. The germline gives CDR1 MDHEN, CDR2 SYDVKM. The ends were cut back, 6 bases at V and 4 bases at J, with 12 bases in the middle. The CDR3 region has the DNA TGTGCCAGCAGCTTCAGGGTGAGCACTGAAGCTTTCTTT. Translating it yields CASSFRVSTEAFF.

This chain links TRBV12-3 or TRBV12-4 with TRBJ1-6; D gene unclear. The CDR3 covers 12 residues. The germline V and J ends were trimmed by 1 base and 11 bases, with 6 bases remaining between them. CDR3 nucleotide sequence: TGTGCCAGCAGTTTAGGACATCCACCCCTCCACTTT. It is translated as CASSLGHPPLHF.

This chain links TRBV19 with TRBJ1-2; tentative D call: TRBD1 (6 bases). Trimming removed 5 bases from V and 5 bases from J, with 12 bases in between. Per the germline V gene, CDR1 is LNHDA and CDR2 is SQIVND (reference sequence). The CDR3 is 13 residues long. The CDR3: CASSRDRFYGYTF. The CDR3 nucleotides read TGTGCCAGTAGTCGCGACAGGTTTTATGGCTACACCTTC.

The J gene is TRBJ2-5, the V gene TRBV7-2; TRBD2 matches 11 bases. J lost 2 bases, V lost 5 bases, and 4 bases had no gene match. Germline V gene data show CDR1 as SGHTA and CDR2 as FQGNSA. The CDR3 loop spans 15 amino acids. CDR3 loop: CASSRSGGGQETQYF. CDR3 in DNA: TGTGCCAGCAGCCGTAGCGGGGGGGGACAAGAGACCCAGTACTTC.

This chain joins TRBV11-1 and TRBJ2-3; D is undetermined. V was clipped by 3 bases and J by 7 bases, with 5 bases between them. Looked up from germline, CDR1 is SGHAT and CDR2 is FQDESV (reference sequence). The CDR3 sequence is 11 residues long. CDR3 sequence: CASSLGYTQYF. CDR3 DNA: TGTGCCAGCAGCTTGGGCTATACGCAGTATTTT.

This clone was found a few times. The chain employs TRBV5-8 and TRBJ2-2; 9 bases fit TRBD1. After removal of 4 bases from V and 0 bases from J, the junction contained 7 bases not matched to a gene. Germline lookup yields CDR1 SGHTS and CDR2 YDEGEE. This CDR3 is 17 amino acids long. The CDR3 DNA reads as TGTGCCAGCAGCCGAGGACAGGGGTCGGCGAACACCGGGGAGCTGTTTTTT. Translating gives CASSRGQGSANTGELFF.

V and J are TRBV11-3 and TRBJ2-7, with D perhaps TRBD1 (6 bases). Trimming left V 8 bases short and J 7 bases short, with 24 bases between. This CDR3 has 15 residues. Germline CDR1 is SGHNT and CDR2 is YENEEA. This CDR3 is CASGSRTVTHPEQYF. In DNA form, the CDR3 reads TGTGCCAGCGGGTCCCGGACAGTAACCCACCCGGAGCAGTACTTC. Looking up the rest from reference TRBV11-3 and TRBJ2-7 gives the full variable domain: EAGVVQSPRYKIIEKKQPVAFWCNPISGHNTLYWYLQNLGQGPELLIRYENEEAVDDSQLPKDRFSAERLKGVDSTLKIQPAELGDSAVYLCASGSRTVTHPEQYFGPGTRLTVT.

The chain has TRBV19 and TRBJ2-1, with D possibly TRBD2 on 6 matching bases. The CDR3 has 14 residues. The germline V gene has CDR1 LNHDA and CDR2 SQIVND (reference sequence). The V end lost 6 bases, the J end lost 5 bases, and 14 bases lay between the germline ends. The CDR3, as DNA: TGTGCCAGTAGCACCCCGGAGGGGAACAATGAGCAGTTCTTC. It specifies CASSTPEGNNEQFF.

This clone has only one observation. The chain combines TRBV3-1 (or the pseudogene TRBV3-2) with TRBJ2-5, with 7 nucleotides matching TRBD1. The CDR3 runs 18 residues. Germline V gene data show CDR1 as LGHDT and CDR2 as YNNKEL (reference sequence). With 0 bases clipped from V and 2 bases from J, the junction kept 12 bases outside the gene matches. The CDR3 region is CASSQDHPLSGGQETQYF. The CDR3 DNA sequence: TGTGCCAGCAGCCAAGATCATCCATTGTCAGGGGGTCAAGAGACCCAGTACTTC.

CDR3 in DNA: TGTGCCAGTAGTAGAGTAATTCTGGACAGGGGCAAAACAGATACGCAGTATTTT. Encoded protein: CASSRVILDRGKTDTQYF. This sequence joins TRBV19 and TRBJ2-3; 9 positions match TRBD1. V shed 4 bases, J shed 3 bases, and the junction held 14 bases outside the gene matches. This CDR3 is 18 amino acids long. Germline V gives CDR1 LNHDA, CDR2 SQIVND (reference sequence).

This sequence joins TRBV11-2 and TRBJ2-7, with TRBD1 matching 8 bases. The germline V gene encodes CDR1 SGHAT and CDR2 FQNNGV. The CDR3 is 17 residues long. Trimming at V came to 0 bases and at J to 4 bases, leaving 11 bases not matched to a gene. The CDR3 protein is CASSLDLGTGGRYEQYF. The CDR3 coding sequence is TGTGCCAGCAGCTTAGATTTAGGCACAGGGGGTCGGTACGAGCAGTACTTC.

The chain couples TRBV7-9 to TRBJ2-2; TRBD2 aligns across 11 bases. The CDR3 is 19 amino acids. With V trimmed by 5 bases and J by 1 base, 12 bases remained unmatched. Germline V lookup: CDR1 SEHNR, CDR2 FQNEAQ (reference sequence). The CDR3 loop reads CASSPALAGDIWNTGELFF. CDR3 bases: TGTGCCAGCAGCCCTGCACTAGCGGGAGATATTTGGAACACCGGGGAGCTGTTTTTT.

The chain uses TRBV4-3 and TRBJ2-2; a weak D match, TRBD1 (6 bases). In germline, CDR1 is LGHNA, CDR2 YSLEER. V was pared by 0 bases and J by 5 bases, with 16 bases between. The CDR3 runs to 17 residues. In DNA, the CDR3 is TGCGCCAGCAGCCAAGAAATGATGGGGGCGGTTACCGGGGAGCTGTTTTTT. Its protein product is CASSQEMMGAVTGELFF.

This clone was seen only a few times. The V call is TRBV28, the J call TRBJ1-3; 10 bases match TRBD1. The germline CDR1 and CDR2 sequences are MDHEN and SYDVKM. After removal of 7 bases from V and 4 bases from J, the junction contained 10 bases not matched to a gene. This CDR3 spans 16 amino acids. This CDR3 is CASTTGTGVVGNTIYF. The CDR3 nucleotides are TGTGCCAGCACAACCGGGACAGGGGTAGTAGGAAACACCATATATTTT.